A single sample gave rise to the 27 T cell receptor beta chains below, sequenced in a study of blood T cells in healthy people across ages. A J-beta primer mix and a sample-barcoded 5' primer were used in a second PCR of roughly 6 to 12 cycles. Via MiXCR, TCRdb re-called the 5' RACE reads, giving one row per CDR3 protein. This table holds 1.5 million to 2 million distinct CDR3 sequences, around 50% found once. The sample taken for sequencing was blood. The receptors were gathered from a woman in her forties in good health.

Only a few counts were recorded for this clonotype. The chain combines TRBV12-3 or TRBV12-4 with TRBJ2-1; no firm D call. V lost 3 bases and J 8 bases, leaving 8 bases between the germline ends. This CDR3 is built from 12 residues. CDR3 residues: CASSFGRDEQFF. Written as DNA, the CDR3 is TGTGCCAGCAGTTTTGGACGGGATGAGCAGTTCTTC.

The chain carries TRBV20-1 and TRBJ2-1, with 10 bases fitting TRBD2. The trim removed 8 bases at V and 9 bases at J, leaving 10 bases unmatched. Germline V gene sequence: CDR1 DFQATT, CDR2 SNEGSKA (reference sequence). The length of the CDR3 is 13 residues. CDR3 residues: CSPIPAGGSEQFF. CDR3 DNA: TGCAGTCCTATCCCAGCGGGGGGGAGTGAGCAGTTCTTC.

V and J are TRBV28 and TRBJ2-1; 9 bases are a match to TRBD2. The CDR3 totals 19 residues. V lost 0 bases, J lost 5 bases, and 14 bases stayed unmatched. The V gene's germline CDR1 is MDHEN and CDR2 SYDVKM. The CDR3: CASSLWGAGGRLGHNEQFF. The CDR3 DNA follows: TGTGCCAGCAGTTTATGGGGGGCGGGGGGGCGGCTTGGACACAATGAGCAGTTCTTC.

In nucleotides, the CDR3 is TGTGCCAGCAGTGAATGGGGAAACTACGTGCAGTACTTC. The encoded protein is CASSEWGNYVQYF. The chain carries TRBV7-2 and TRBJ2-5, with D hard to call. This CDR3 has 13 amino acids. V was pared by 6 bases and J by 11 bases, with 19 bases between. The germline V gene encodes CDR1 SGHTA and CDR2 FQGNSA.

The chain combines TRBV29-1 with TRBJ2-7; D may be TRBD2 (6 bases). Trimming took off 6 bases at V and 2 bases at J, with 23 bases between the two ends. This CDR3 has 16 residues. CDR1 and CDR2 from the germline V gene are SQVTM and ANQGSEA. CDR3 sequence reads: CSVSLLNAEGTYEQYF. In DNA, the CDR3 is TGCAGCGTCTCGCTACTCAACGCGGAGGGGACCTACGAGCAGTACTTC.

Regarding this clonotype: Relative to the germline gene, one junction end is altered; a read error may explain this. CDR3 region: CSGATGIQETLYF. The CDR3 DNA follows: TGCAGTGGGGCAACTGGAATACAAGAGACCCTGTACTTC. The chain couples TRBV20-1 to TRBJ2-5; D is ambiguous. This CDR3 region has 13 residues. Germline values: CDR1 DFQATT, CDR2 SNEGSKA (reference sequence).

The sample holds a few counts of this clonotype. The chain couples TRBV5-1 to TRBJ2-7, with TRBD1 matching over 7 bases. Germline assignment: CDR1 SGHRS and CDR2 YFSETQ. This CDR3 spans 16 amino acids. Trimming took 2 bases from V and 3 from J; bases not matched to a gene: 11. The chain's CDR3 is CASSLGTTGTIYEQYF. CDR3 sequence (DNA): TGCGCCAGCAGCTTAGGAACGACAGGGACCATCTACGAGCAGTACTTC.

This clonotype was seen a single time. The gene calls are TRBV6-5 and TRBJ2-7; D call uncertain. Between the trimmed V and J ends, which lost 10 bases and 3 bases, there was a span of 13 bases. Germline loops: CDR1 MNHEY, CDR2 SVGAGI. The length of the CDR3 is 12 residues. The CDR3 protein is CATNGRDYEQYF. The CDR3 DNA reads TGTGCCACCAACGGTAGAGACTACGAGCAGTACTTC.

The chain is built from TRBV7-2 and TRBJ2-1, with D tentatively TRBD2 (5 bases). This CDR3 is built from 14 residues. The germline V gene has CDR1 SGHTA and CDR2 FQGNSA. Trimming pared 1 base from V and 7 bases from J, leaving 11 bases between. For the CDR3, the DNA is TGTGCCAGCAGCTTAGAGGGCAGGACTAATGAGCAGTTCTTC. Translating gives CASSLEGRTNEQFF. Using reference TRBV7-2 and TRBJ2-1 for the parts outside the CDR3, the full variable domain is GAGVSQSPSNKVTEKGKDVELRCDPISGHTALYWYRQSLGQGLEFLIYFQGNSAPDKSGLPSDRFSAERTGGSVSTLTIQRTQQEDSAVYLCASSLEGRTNEQFFGPGTRLTVL.

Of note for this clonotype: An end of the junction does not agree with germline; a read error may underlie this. CDR3 protein: CNARDRGALPYNEQFF. The CDR3 DNA reads TGCAATGCTAGGGACAGGGGGGCACTACCCTACAATGAGCAGTTCTTC. The chain combines TRBV20-1 with TRBJ2-1, with 11 nucleotides matching TRBD1. Germline V gives CDR1 DFQATT, CDR2 SNEGSKA (reference sequence). This CDR3 spans 16 amino acids.

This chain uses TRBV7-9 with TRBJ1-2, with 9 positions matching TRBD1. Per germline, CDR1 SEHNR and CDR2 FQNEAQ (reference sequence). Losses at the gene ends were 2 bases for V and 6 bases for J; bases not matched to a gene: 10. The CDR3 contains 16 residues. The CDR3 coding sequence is TGTGCCAGCAGCTTATCTACGGGGACAGGGCGCGATGGCTACACCTTC. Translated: CASSLSTGTGRDGYTF.

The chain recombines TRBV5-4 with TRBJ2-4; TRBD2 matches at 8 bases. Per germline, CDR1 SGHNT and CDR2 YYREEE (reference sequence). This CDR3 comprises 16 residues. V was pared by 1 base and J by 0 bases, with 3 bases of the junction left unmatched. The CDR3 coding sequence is TGTGCCAGCAGCTTGACTAGCGGTGTAGCCAAAAACATTCAGTACTTC. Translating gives CASSLTSGVAKNIQYF. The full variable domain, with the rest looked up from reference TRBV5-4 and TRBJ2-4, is ETGVTQSPTHLIKTRGQQVTLRCSSQSGHNTVSWYQQALGQGPQFIFQYYREEENGRGNFPPRFSGLQFPNYSSELNVNALELDDSALYLCASSLTSGVAKNIQYFGAGTRLSVL.

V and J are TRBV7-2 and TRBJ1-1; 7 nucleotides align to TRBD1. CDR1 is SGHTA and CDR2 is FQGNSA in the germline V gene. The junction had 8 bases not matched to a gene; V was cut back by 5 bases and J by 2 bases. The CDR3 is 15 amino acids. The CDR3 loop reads CASSPDRLINTEAFF. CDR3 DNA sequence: TGTGCCAGCAGCCCGGACAGGCTTATAAACACTGAAGCTTTCTTT.

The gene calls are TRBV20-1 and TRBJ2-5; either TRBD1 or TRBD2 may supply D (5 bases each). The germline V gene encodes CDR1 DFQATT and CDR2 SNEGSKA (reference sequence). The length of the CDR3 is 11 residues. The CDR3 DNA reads TGCAGCCGGGACGGCGAAGAGACCCAGTACTTC. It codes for CSRDGEETQYF.

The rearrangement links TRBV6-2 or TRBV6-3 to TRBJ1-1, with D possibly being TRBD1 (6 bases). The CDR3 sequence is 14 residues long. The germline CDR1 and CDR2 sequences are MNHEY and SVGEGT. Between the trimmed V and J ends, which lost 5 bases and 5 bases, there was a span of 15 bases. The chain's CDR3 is CASSDAGDMTEAFF. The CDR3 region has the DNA TGTGCCAGCAGTGACGCAGGGGATATGACTGAAGCTTTCTTT.

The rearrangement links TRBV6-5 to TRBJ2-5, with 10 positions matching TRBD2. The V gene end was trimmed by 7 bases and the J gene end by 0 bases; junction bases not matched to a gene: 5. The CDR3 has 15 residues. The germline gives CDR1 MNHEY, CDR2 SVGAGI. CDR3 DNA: TGTGCCAGCACCTGGACTAGCGGAAACCAAGAGACCCAGTACTTC. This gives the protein CASTWTSGNQETQYF.

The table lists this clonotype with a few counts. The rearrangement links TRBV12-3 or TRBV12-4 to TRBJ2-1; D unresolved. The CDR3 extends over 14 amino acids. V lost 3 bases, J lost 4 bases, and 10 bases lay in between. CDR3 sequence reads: CASSFHTLYNEQFF. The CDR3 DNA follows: TGTGCCAGCAGTTTCCACACGCTTTACAATGAGCAGTTCTTC.

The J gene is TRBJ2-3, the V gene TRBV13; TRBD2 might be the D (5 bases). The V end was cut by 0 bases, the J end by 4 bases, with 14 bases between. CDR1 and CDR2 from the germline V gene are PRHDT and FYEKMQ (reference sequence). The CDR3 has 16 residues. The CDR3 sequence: CASSLGRRTGPDTQYF. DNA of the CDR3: TGTGCCAGCAGCTTAGGCCGGAGGACGGGCCCAGATACGCAGTATTTT. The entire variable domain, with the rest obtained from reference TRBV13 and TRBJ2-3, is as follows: AAGVIQSPRHLIKEKRETATLKCYPIPRHDTVYWYQQGPGQDPQFLISFYEKMQSDKGSIPDRFSAQQFSDYHSELNMSSLELGDSALYFCASSLGRRTGPDTQYFGPGTRLTVL.

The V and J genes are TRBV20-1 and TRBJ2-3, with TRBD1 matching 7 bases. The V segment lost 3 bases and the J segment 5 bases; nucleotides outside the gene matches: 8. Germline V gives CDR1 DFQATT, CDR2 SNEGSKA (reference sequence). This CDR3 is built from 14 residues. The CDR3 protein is CSASPGGLGDTQYF. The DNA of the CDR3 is TGCAGTGCTAGCCCAGGGGGATTAGGAGATACGCAGTATTTT.

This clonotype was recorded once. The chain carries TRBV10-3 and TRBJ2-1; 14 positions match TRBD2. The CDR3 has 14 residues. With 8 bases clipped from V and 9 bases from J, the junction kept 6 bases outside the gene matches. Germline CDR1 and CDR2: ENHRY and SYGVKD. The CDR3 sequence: CAISGTSGGGEQFF. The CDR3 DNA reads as TGTGCCATCTCCGGGACTAGCGGGGGCGGTGAGCAGTTCTTC.

Here the CDR3 DNA reads TGCAGTGCGCGGACAGGGGGTGTTTATGGCTACACCTTC. Translation gives CSARTGGVYGYTF. The chain links TRBV20-1 to TRBJ1-2; 10 bases fit TRBD1. Germline CDR1 is DFQATT and CDR2 is SNEGSKA (reference sequence). The V gene end was trimmed by 6 bases and the J gene end by 5 bases; junction bases not matched to a gene: 6. The CDR3 loop spans 13 amino acids.

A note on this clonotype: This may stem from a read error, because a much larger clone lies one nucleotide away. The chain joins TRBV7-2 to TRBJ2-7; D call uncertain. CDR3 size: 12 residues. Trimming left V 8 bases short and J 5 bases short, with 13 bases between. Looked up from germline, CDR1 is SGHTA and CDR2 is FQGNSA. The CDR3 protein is CASGPYSDEQYF. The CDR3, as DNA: TGTGCCAGCGGCCCATATTCAGACGAGCAGTACTTC.

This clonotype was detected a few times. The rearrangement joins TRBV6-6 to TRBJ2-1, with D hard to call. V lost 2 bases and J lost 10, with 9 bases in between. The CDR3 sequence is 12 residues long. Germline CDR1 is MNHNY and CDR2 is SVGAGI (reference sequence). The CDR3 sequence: CASSYVDREQFF. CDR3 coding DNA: TGTGCCAGCAGTTACGTAGATCGGGAGCAGTTCTTC.

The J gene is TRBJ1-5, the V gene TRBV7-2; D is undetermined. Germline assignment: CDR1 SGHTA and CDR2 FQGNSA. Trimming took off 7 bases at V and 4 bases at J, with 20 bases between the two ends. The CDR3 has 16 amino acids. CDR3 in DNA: TGTGCCAGCACCACTATGGGAAGTCTTCCTAATCAGCCCCAGCATTTT. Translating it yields CASTTMGSLPNQPQHF.

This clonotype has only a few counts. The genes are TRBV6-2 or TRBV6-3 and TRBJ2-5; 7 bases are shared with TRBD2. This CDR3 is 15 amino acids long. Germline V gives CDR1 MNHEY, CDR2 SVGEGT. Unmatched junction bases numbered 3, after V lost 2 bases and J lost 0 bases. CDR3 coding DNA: TGTGCCAGCAGTTACCTCGGGGGGTACCAAGAGACCCAGTACTTC. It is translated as CASSYLGGYQETQYF.

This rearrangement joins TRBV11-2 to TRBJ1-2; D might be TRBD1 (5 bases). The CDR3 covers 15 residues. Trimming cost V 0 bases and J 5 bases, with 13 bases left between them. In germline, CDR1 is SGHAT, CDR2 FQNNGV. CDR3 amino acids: CASSLDRGTAYGYTF. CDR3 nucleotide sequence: TGTGCCAGCAGCTTAGATCGTGGGACGGCATATGGCTACACCTTC.

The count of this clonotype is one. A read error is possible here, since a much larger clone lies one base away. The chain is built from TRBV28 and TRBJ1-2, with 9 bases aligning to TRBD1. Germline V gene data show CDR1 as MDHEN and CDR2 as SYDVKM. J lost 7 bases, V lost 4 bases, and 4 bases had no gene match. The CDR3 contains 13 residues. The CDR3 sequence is CASSSGTGTGYTF. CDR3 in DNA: TGTGCCAGCAGTTCCGGGACAGGGACTGGCTACACCTTC.